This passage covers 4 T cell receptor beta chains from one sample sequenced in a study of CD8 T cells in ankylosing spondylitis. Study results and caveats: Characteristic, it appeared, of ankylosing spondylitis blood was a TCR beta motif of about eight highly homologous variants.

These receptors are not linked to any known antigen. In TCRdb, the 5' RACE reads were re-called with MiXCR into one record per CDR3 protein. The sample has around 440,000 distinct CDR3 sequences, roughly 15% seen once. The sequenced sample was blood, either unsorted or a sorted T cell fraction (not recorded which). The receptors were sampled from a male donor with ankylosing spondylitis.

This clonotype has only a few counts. CDR3 amino acids: CSAPGALGTDTQYF. Written as DNA, the CDR3 is TGCAGCGCCCCAGGGGCTCTCGGGACAGATACGCAGTATTTT. This chain links TRBV29-1 with TRBJ2-3; the D gene is possibly TRBD1 (6 bases). In germline, CDR1 is SQVTM, CDR2 ANQGSEA. The CDR3 covers 14 residues. Trimming shortened V by 7 bases and J by 3 bases, and 17 bases separated the two germline ends.

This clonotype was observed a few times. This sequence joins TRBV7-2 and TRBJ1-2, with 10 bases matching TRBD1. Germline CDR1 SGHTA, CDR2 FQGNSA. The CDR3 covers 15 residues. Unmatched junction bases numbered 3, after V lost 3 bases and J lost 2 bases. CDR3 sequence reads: CASSFGTGVNYGYTF. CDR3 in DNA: TGTGCCAGCAGCTTCGGGACAGGGGTGAACTATGGCTACACCTTC.

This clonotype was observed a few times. CDR3 sequence: CSASLGQANEQYF. CDR3 nucleotides: TGCAGTGCTAGTCTCGGACAGGCCAACGAGCAGTACTTC. The V and J genes are TRBV20-1 and TRBJ2-7, with 7 bases aligning to TRBD1. The CDR3 has 13 amino acids. V lost 3 bases and J lost 5; bases outside the gene matches: 7. CDR1 is DFQATT, CDR2 SNEGSKA, per germline (reference sequence).

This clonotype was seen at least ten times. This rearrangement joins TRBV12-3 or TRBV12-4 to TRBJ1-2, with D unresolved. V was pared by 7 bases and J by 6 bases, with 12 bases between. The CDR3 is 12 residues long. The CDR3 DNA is TGTGCCAGCAAGTACGCCCTGGATGGCTACACCTTC. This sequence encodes CASKYALDGYTF.